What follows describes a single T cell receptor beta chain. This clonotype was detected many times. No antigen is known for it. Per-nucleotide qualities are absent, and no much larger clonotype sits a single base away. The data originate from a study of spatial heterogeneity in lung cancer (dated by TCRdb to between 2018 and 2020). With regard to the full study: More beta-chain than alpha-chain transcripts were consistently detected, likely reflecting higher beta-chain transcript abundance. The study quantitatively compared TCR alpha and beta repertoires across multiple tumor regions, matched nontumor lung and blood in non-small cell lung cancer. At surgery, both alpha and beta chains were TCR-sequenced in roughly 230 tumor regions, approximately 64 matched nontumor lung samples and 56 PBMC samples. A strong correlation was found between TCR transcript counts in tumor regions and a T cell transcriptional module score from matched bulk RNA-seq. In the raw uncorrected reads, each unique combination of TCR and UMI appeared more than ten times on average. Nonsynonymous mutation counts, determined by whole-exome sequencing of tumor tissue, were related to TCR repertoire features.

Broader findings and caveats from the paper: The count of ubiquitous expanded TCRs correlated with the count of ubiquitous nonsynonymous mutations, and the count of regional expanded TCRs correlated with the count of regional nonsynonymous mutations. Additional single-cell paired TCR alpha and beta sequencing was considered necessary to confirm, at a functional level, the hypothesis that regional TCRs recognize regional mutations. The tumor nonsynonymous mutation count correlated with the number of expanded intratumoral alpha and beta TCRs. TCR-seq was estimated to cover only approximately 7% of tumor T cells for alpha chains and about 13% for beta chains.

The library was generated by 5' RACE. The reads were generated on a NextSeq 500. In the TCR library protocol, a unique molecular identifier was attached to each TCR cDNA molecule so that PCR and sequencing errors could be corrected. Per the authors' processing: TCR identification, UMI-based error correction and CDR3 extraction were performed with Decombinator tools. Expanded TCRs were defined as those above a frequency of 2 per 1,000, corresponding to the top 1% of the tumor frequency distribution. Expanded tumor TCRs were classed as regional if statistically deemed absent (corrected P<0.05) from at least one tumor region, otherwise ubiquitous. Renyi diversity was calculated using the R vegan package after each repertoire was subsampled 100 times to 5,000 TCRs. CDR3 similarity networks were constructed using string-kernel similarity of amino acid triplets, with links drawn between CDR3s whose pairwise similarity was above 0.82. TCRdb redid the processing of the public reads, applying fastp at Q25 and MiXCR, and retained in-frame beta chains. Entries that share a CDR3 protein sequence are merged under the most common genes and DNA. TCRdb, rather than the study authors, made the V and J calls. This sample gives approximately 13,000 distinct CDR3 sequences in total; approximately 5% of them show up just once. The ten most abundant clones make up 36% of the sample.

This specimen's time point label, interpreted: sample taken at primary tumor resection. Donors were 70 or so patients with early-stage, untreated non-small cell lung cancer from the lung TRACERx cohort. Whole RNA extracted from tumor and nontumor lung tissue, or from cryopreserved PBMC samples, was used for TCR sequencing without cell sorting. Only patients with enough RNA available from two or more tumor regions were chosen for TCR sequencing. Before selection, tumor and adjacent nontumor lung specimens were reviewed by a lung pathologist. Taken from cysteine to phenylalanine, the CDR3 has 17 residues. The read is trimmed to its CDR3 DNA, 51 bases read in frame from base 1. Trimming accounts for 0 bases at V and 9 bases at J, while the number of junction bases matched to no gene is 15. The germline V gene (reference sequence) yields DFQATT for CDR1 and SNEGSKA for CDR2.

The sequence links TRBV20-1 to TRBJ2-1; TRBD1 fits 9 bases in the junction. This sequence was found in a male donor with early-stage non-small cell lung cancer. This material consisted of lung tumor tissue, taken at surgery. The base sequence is TGCAGTGCTAGAGATCCTATGATGGACAGGGGAATAGGTGAGCAGTTCTTC. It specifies CSARDPMMDRGIGEQFF.